These T cell receptor beta chains were read from a single sample in a study of glioma-infiltrating T cells after dendritic cell vaccination. Measured with immunoSEQ multiplex PCR; TCRdb has only the in-frame clones, and not every one. The sample lists 70,000 to 90,000 clones, under 85% seen once, with 6% to 8% in the top ten. The sequencing here drew on blood, taken after dendritic cell vaccination. The receptors shown here come from a human donor with glioblastoma. The CDR3 runs from the conserved cysteine through the conserved F or W. D genes are given only for firm matches. The size of a clone is reported for some rows only, either as once, few or many, or as a class for expanded clones.

NA,few,TRBV7-9,TRBJ1-1,TGTGCCAGCCTCGGGGTGGGCACTGAAGCTTTCTTT,CASLGVGTEAFF
TRBD1,few,TRBV7-2,TRBJ1-4,TGTGCCAGCAGCAACGGACAGGATGAAAAACTGTTTTTT,CASSNGQDEKLFF
TRBD1,NA,TRBV5-8,TRBJ2-6,TGTGCCAGCAGCTTCAGGCCAGGGGGCGGTGGGGCCAACGTCCTGACTTTC,CASSFRPGGGGANVLTF
NA,NA,TRBV4-2,TRBJ2-7,TGTGCCAGCAGCCAAGTCGGGACAACCTACGAGCAGTACTTC,CASSQVGTTYEQYF
NA,NA,TRBV15,TRBJ1-1,TGTGCCACAGCTGTGATGCTAATGAACACTGAAGCTTTCTTT,CATAVMLMNTEAFF
TRBD2,NA,TRBV19,TRBJ2-1,TGTGCCAGTAGTCTGCCCTTGGGACTAGCGGGTACTAACAATGAGCAGTTCTTC,CASSLPLGLAGTNNEQFF
TRBD2,NA,TRBV11-2,TRBJ2-2,TGTGCCAGCAGCTTACATCTAGCGGGGGAGGGCGGGGAGCTGTTTTTT,CASSLHLAGEGGELFF
NA,NA,TRBV2,TRBJ1-2,TGTGCCAGCAGTGGGCAGCAGGGCTTTGGCTACACCTTC,CASSGQQGFGYTF
TRBD1,NA,TRBV6-1,TRBJ2-7,TGTGCCAGCAGGCCCGGGACAGGGGGATTCGAGCAGTACTTC,CASRPGTGGFEQYF
NA,many,TRBV5-1,TRBJ1-5,TGCGCCAGCAGCCCGGACGGGGGAAAGGGGCCCCAGCATTTT,CASSPDGGKGPQHF
TRBD1,NA,TRBV5-4,TRBJ1-6,TGTGCCAGCAGCTTGTCTACAGGGGATTCACCCCTCCACTTT,CASSLSTGDSPLHF
TRBD1,NA,TRBV5-4,TRBJ1-2,TGTGCCAGCAGCAGGGGGACAGGGGGTCAGAATGGCTACACCTTC,CASSRGTGGQNGYTF
TRBD1,NA,TRBV5-1,TRBJ1-1,TGCGCCAGCAGCCCTCAGGGGACAGGGAACACTGAAGCTTTCTTT,CASSPQGTGNTEAFF
NA,once,TRBV6-6,TRBJ1-1,TGTGCCAGCAGTTACTCGATGCGGACAAAGAACACTGAAGCTTTCTTT,CASSYSMRTKNTEAFF
NA,NA,TRBV7-3,TRBJ2-1,TGTGCCAGCAGCTTAACGGGCAGTCGGATATACAATGAGCAGTTCTTC,CASSLTGSRIYNEQFF
NA,NA,TRBV5-6,TRBJ2-7,TGTGCCAGCAGCTCCGTATCTGGCAGGGTCTACGAGCAGTACTTC,CASSSVSGRVYEQYF
NA,NA,TRBV7-2,TRBJ2-5,TGTGCCAGCAGCCACAGTGGAGAGACCCAGTACTTC,CASSHSGETQYF
NA,NA,TRBV2,TRBJ1-1,TGTGCCAGCGGGCGAGGGCTTACTGAAGCTTTCTTT,CASGRGLTEAFF
NA,NA,TRBV7-9,TRBJ1-5,TGTGCCAGCGGTGAGGGTTACCAGCCCCAGCATTTT,CASGEGYQPQHF
NA,NA,TRBV5-1,TRBJ1-2,TGCGCCAGCAGCCTAACAGTACAGGGATTGGATGGCTACACCTTC,CASSLTVQGLDGYTF
NA,once,TRBV5-1,TRBJ1-1,TGCGCCAGCAGCTTGGAAGGACACCTGAACACTGAAGCTTTCTTT,CASSLEGHLNTEAFF
TRBD2,once,TRBV5-6,TRBJ2-7,TGTGCCAGCAGCCTGCCATCCTTAGCGGGAGGTCGGCCCTACGAGCAGTACTTC,CASSLPSLAGGRPYEQYF
NA,NA,TRBV6-5,TRBJ2-7,TGTGCCACCATCGGACGGGGGAACCTCTACGAGCAGTACTTC,CATIGRGNLYEQYF
NA,few,TRBV4-2,TRBJ1-1,TGTGCCAGCAGCCAAGGGGGCGCAGGGAACACTGAAGCTTTCTTT,CASSQGGAGNTEAFF